This is a list of T cell receptor beta chains from one sample in a study of cytomegalovirus exposure and HLA in healthy donors. Here immunoSEQ multiplex PCR was the method, and the copy in TCRdb shows in-frame clones only, minus some. Its table records tens of thousands of clones. The sequenced sample was PBMCs. These receptors all come from a man aged 18 to 35 in good health and CMV-seropositive. The conserved cysteine and the conserved F or W are not part of the CDR3 here.

V gene,J gene,CDR3 protein
TRBV14,TRBJ2-7,ASSSYRDRAYEQY
TRBV28,TRBJ1-6,ASSLRRDSYNSPLH
TRBV4-2,TRBJ2-2,ASSQNAGPNTGELF
TRBV5-1,TRBJ1-4,ASSFSTGEKLF
TRBV6-1,TRBJ1-5,ASSEAFRDIDQPQH
TRBV28,TRBJ2-3,ASSHIRDRAADTQY
TRBV7-9,TRBJ1-2,ASSLPGVAYGYT
TRBV4-1,TRBJ2-6,ASSRNQGARSGANVLT
TRBV2,TRBJ2-1,ASNFLAGLYNEQF
TRBV19,TRBJ1-5,ASSADRGGDQPQH
TRBV6-5,TRBJ1-1,ASTGPNTEAF
TRBV28,TRBJ2-7,ASSLNRGIYEQY
TRBV7-2,TRBJ1-1,ASRYREKHTEAF
TRBV11-2,TRBJ2-7,ASSLGGTEYEQY
TRBV13,TRBJ1-1,ASSLTGSEAF
TRBV28,TRBJ2-7,ASSGPRDSSYEQY
TRBV6-5,TRBJ2-7,ASSPSFHEQY
TRBV10-3,TRBJ2-7,AIRFHSSYEQY
TRBV28,TRBJ2-1,ASSLWEGGNEQF
TRBV6-5,TRBJ1-1,ASSSYHRGSEAF
TRBV5-1,TRBJ2-2,ASSLGQGSGELF
TRBV10-3,NA,AISESSRGRGEQY
TRBV5-5,TRBJ2-1,ASSYPGGYNEQF
TRBV9,TRBJ2-2,ASSLKTGVTNTGELF
TRBV27,TRBJ2-3,ASTSPGLAGNTQY
TRBV15,TRBJ1-3,ATSDHRDSTGNTIY
TRBV28,TRBJ1-1,ASTAQGANTEAF
TRBV9,TRBJ2-7,ASSPRGTSGGALEQY
TRBV10-3,TRBJ2-5,AISEGQVISSETQY
TRBV27,TRBJ2-5,ASSGYQETQY
TRBV28,TRBJ2-3,ASSLAGGTDTQY
TRBV27,TRBJ2-1,ASSLPSGSSYNEQF
TRBV30,TRBJ1-1,AWSPGFMNTEAF
TRBV20-1,TRBJ2-7,SAKNVGRWY
TRBV5-1,TRBJ2-7,ASSLGGTGGLYEQY
TRBV6-5,TRBJ2-2,ASSYKGGSTGELF
TRBV10-3,TRBJ2-3,AVGQTYTSGARTDTQY
TRBV18,TRBJ1-1,ASSPRPLTAPMNTEAF
TRBV10-3,TRBJ2-2,AITQTGDTGELF
TRBV7-8,TRBJ1-3,ASSPTRSGNTIY
TRBV10-3,TRBJ2-7,AISESGAPRGEQY
TRBV6-1,TRBJ1-6,ASTSGSPLH
TRBV6-1,TRBJ1-4,ASSELLRETGLE
TRBV14,TRBJ2-1,ASSQGAGAYNEQF
TRBV7-8,TRBJ2-7,ASSLAELRGEQY
TRBV4-1,NA,ASSQDLFYEQY
TRBV7-8,TRBJ2-3,ASSLVPTGGTADTQY
TRBV9,TRBJ2-2,ASSVGSVGSGTGELF
TRBV29-1,TRBJ2-1,SVEDRLADNEQF
TRBV7-2,TRBJ2-5,ASSQSRPGETQY
TRBV7-9,TRBJ2-5,ASSTHPVRAEETQY
TRBV7-9,TRBJ1-1,ASSTLTGGEAF
TRBV19,TRBJ2-2,ASSIGAAGTGELF
TRBV5-5,TRBJ1-2,ASSSGTVYGYT
TRBV6-4,TRBJ2-3,ASSDELTSTDTQY
TRBV28,TRBJ2-7,ASIPDRGSWYEQY
TRBV28,TRBJ1-2,ASSSQGSRGYT
TRBV19,TRBJ1-5,ASSERQGQPQH
TRBV28,TRBJ1-1,ASSLIVYTEAF
TRBV6-5,TRBJ1-2,ASTVDRANYGYT